This entry lists 25 T cell receptor beta chains sequenced from one sample in a study of control samples from healthy donors and cancer patients. Assay used: immunoSEQ multiplex PCR; TCRdb lists only in-frame clones, some missing. Among around 58,000 clones, 90% to 96% were seen once, and the ten largest hold approximately 1.1%. Source material: blood. All receptors come from a woman aged 18-29 years in good health.

V and J are TRBV25-1 and TRBJ1-2, with TRBD1 identical over 11 bases. From germline, CDR1 is MGHDK and CDR2 SYGVNS. The CDR3 has 14 amino acids. V was clipped by 3 bases and J by 8 bases; unmatched bases: 5. CDR3: CASSEDRGHRGYTF. The DNA of the CDR3 is TGTGCCAGCAGTGAGGACAGGGGGCATCGGGGCTACACCTTC.

The chain couples TRBV5-1 to TRBJ2-1, with D uncertain. Trimming took off 2 bases at V and 3 bases at J, with 12 bases between the two ends. The germline V gene encodes CDR1 SGHRS and CDR2 YFSETQ. The CDR3 loop spans 15 amino acids. CDR3 DNA sequence: TGCGCCAGCAGCTTACGTGATGCGCTCTACAATGAGCAGTTCTTC. This encodes CASSLRDALYNEQFF. Using reference TRBV5-1 and TRBJ2-1 for the parts outside the CDR3, the full variable domain is KAGVTQTPRYLIKTRGQQVTLSCSPISGHRSVSWYQQTPGQGLQFLFEYFSETQRNKGNFPGRFSGRQFSNSRSEMNVSTLELGDSALYLCASSLRDALYNEQFFGPGTRLTVL.

The V gene is TRBV7-2, the J gene TRBJ1-1, with D possibly TRBD1 on 5 matching bases. Trimming took 5 bases from V and 5 from J, leaving 12 bases between them. CDR3 size: 13 residues. Germline-derived CDR1 and CDR2 are SGHTA and FQGNSA. CDR3 in DNA: TGTGCCAGCAGCGGGGCTTCGGGGACTGAAGCTTTCTTT. Translating it yields CASSGASGTEAFF.

J is TRBJ2-3 and V is TRBV7-9, with 10 bases lining up with TRBD2. Losses at the gene ends were 0 bases for V and 5 bases for J; bases not matched to a gene: 8. Germline V CDR1 and CDR2: SEHNR, FQNEAQ (reference sequence). The CDR3 sequence is 17 residues long. This CDR3 is CASSLATQRGGGDTQYF. CDR3 in DNA: TGTGCCAGCAGCTTAGCCACACAGCGGGGGGGCGGAGATACGCAGTATTTT.

The genes are TRBV7-9 and TRBJ1-1, with D uncertain. The CDR3 extends over 15 amino acids. Trimming pared 3 bases from V and 3 bases from J, leaving 14 bases between. Germline V lookup: CDR1 SEHNR, CDR2 FQNEAQ (reference sequence). The CDR3 here is CASSFGTLEDTEAFF. The DNA of the CDR3 is TGTGCCAGCAGCTTTGGTACCCTGGAGGACACTGAAGCTTTCTTT.

The chain is built from TRBV5-4 and TRBJ1-2; D is ambiguous. Trimming took 0 bases from V and 4 from J, leaving 13 bases between them. In germline, CDR1 is SGHNT, CDR2 YYREEE (reference sequence). The CDR3 runs 15 residues. CDR3 protein: CASSLGVRTGYGYTF. The CDR3, as DNA: TGTGCCAGCAGCTTGGGGGTGCGGACTGGCTATGGCTACACCTTC.

The V gene is TRBV20-1, the J gene TRBJ2-7; D uncertain. The germline V and J ends were trimmed by 2 bases and 1 base, with 3 bases remaining between them. The CDR3 is 11 residues long. Germline V gene lookup returns CDR1 DFQATT and CDR2 SNEGSKA (reference sequence). CDR3 amino acids: CSARQSYEQYF. The CDR3 DNA reads as TGCAGTGCTAGACAATCCTACGAGCAGTACTTC.

The gene calls are TRBV28 and TRBJ1-6, with a possible D match to TRBD1 (5 bases). V dropped 4 bases and J dropped 8 bases, with 6 bases sitting between them. Germline CDR1 is MDHEN and CDR2 is SYDVKM. CDR3 length: 12 residues. CDR3 coding DNA: TGTGCCAGCAGTTGGGGGGATTCACCCCTCCACTTT. This translates into CASSWGDSPLHF.

The chain is built from TRBV7-9 and TRBJ1-4; TRBD1 aligns across 7 bases. The V gene end was trimmed by 5 bases and the J gene end by 4 bases; junction bases not matched to a gene: 4. There are 14 residues in the CDR3. CDR1 is SEHNR, CDR2 FQNEAQ, per germline (reference sequence). Here the CDR3 reads CASSPQGGNEKLFF. The DNA of the CDR3 is TGTGCCAGCAGCCCCCAGGGGGGTAATGAAAAACTGTTTTTT.

V and J are TRBV7-9 and TRBJ2-1; weak D call: TRBD2 (10 bases). This CDR3 has 17 residues. Germline CDR1 reads SEHNR; CDR2 reads FQNEAQ (reference sequence). The V end lost 5 bases, the J end lost 9 bases, and 26 bases lay between the germline ends. As DNA, the CDR3 is TGTGCCAGCAGCCCCCAAAACTTAGCGGGGGGACAGGGTGAGCAGTTCTTC. Residues: CASSPQNLAGGQGEQFF.

The chain employs TRBV10-3 and TRBJ2-2; weak D call: TRBD2 (7 bases). Trimming stripped 8 bases from V and 6 bases from J, with 16 bases between. This CDR3 is built from 14 residues. Germline V gives CDR1 ENHRY, CDR2 SYGVKD. The CDR3 is CAIGLGAGAGELFF. CDR3 bases: TGTGCCATCGGACTGGGGGCGGGGGCCGGGGAGCTGTTTTTT.

This chain connects TRBV19 to TRBJ1-2; 9 bases are shared with TRBD1. Germline V gives CDR1 LNHDA, CDR2 SQIVND (reference sequence). V lost 7 bases and J lost 4; bases outside the gene matches: 7. The length of the CDR3 is 14 residues. CDR3 protein: CASTGTGWGYGYTF. CDR3 DNA sequence: TGTGCCAGTACCGGGACAGGGTGGGGCTATGGCTACACCTTC. The entire variable domain, with the rest obtained from reference TRBV19 and TRBJ1-2, is as follows: DGGITQSPKYLFRKEGQNVTLSCEQNLNHDAMYWYRQDPGQGLRLIYYSQIVNDFQKGDIAEGYSVSREKKESFPLTVTSAQKNPTAFYLCASTGTGWGYGYTFGSGTRLTVV.

In its sample, this clone was seen once. The CDR3 DNA is TGTGCCAGTAGTTCCAGGTCCGGCAATCAGCCCCAGCATTTT. It is translated as CASSSRSGNQPQHF. This rearrangement joins TRBV19 to TRBJ1-5; D is unclear. The V gene's germline CDR1 is LNHDA and CDR2 SQIVND (reference sequence). There are 14 residues in the CDR3. The germline V and J ends were trimmed by 5 bases and 2 bases, with 10 bases remaining between them.

J is TRBJ2-7 and V is TRBV10-1; D perhaps matches TRBD2 (5 bases). Germline lookup yields CDR1 WNHNN and CDR2 SYGVQD (reference sequence). This CDR3 is built from 16 residues. The V end was cut by 3 bases, the J end by 2 bases, with 17 bases between. The CDR3 reads CASSDPRTTGTYEQYF. CDR3 DNA sequence: TGCGCCAGCAGTGATCCCAGAACGACGGGGACCTACGAGCAGTACTTC.

The chain joins TRBV6-5 to TRBJ1-2; maybe TRBD1 (6 bases). In germline, CDR1 is MNHEY, CDR2 SVGAGI. The V and J ends lost 4 bases and 9 bases respectively, with 15 bases between them. There are 13 residues in the CDR3. The CDR3 region is CASSFRPDSRYTF. In DNA, the CDR3 is TGTGCCAGCAGTTTCCGTCCGGACAGCCGCTACACCTTC.

The chain carries TRBV7-9 and TRBJ2-3; no clear D. The V gene's germline CDR1 is SEHNR and CDR2 FQNEAQ (reference sequence). This CDR3 comprises 15 residues. V was cut by 2 bases and J by 5 bases, with 14 bases left in between. The CDR3 protein is CASSLYVSREDTQYF. CDR3 sequence (DNA): TGTGCCAGCAGCTTATACGTGTCCCGCGAAGATACGCAGTATTTT.

The rearrangement uses TRBV5-1 and TRBJ2-1; 11 nucleotides match TRBD2. Germline loops: CDR1 SGHRS, CDR2 YFSETQ. J gave up 2 bases and V 3 bases, and 7 bases lay outside the gene matches. This CDR3 comprises 17 residues. The CDR3 protein is CASSSQKLAGAYNEQFF. In nucleotides, the CDR3 is TGCGCCAGCAGCTCCCAAAAACTAGCGGGGGCCTACAATGAGCAGTTCTTC.

CDR3 bases: TGTGCCACCTCGGCCGGCACAGATACGCAGTATTTT. It translates to CATSAGTDTQYF. The rearrangement joins TRBV19 to TRBJ2-3; D is ambiguous. Trimming cost V 10 bases and J 1 base, with 9 bases left between them. The CDR3 extends over 12 amino acids. The germline CDR1 and CDR2 sequences are LNHDA and SQIVND (reference sequence). Full variable domain (outside the CDR3, taken from reference TRBV19 and TRBJ2-3): DGGITQSPKYLFRKEGQNVTLSCEQNLNHDAMYWYRQDPGQGLRLIYYSQIVNDFQKGDIAEGYSVSREKKESFPLTVTSAQKNPTAFYLCATSAGTDTQYFGPGTRLTVL.

The chain links TRBV29-1 to TRBJ1-5; D is perhaps TRBD1 (5 bases). The CDR3 runs to 13 residues. CDR1 and CDR2 (germline): SQVTM, ANQGSEA. Trimming left V 5 bases short and J 4 bases short, with 12 bases between. The CDR3 region has the DNA TGCAGCGTTCGCGGCCAGGGAAATCAGCCCCAGCATTTT. Translation gives CSVRGQGNQPQHF. Full variable domain (outside the CDR3, taken from reference TRBV29-1 and TRBJ1-5): SAVISQKPSRDICQRGTSLTIQCQVDSQVTMMFWYRQQPGQSLTLIATANQGSEATYESGFVIDKFPISRPNLTFSTLTVSNMSPEDSSIYLCSVRGQGNQPQHFGDGTRLSIL.

The rearrangement uses TRBV18 and TRBJ2-1; D is possibly TRBD1 (5 bases). Germline V gives CDR1 KGHSH, CDR2 LQKENI. This CDR3 is built from 15 residues. Trimming shortened V by 3 bases and J by 5 bases, and 14 bases separated the two germline ends. CDR3 in DNA: TGTGCCAGCTCACCCAGGGTCAGCTCGAACAATGAGCAGTTCTTC. It is translated as CASSPRVSSNNEQFF.

V gene TRBV7-9 combines with J gene TRBJ1-2; no firm D call. This CDR3 is 15 amino acids long. V dropped 7 bases and J dropped 8 bases, with 23 bases sitting between them. Germline lookup yields CDR1 SEHNR and CDR2 FQNEAQ (reference sequence). In nucleotides, the CDR3 is TGTGCCAGCACGGAAGATTTGACGGGCCGCAAGGGCTACACCTTC. Its translation is CASTEDLTGRKGYTF.

The chain uses TRBV18 and TRBJ2-4, with TRBD1 identical over 7 bases. There are 16 residues in the CDR3. The V gene's germline CDR1 is KGHSH and CDR2 LQKENI. V was clipped by 6 bases and J by 0 bases; unmatched bases: 8. This CDR3 is CASSPGGQLAKNIQYF. For the CDR3, the DNA is TGTGCCAGCTCGCCTGGGGGACAGCTAGCCAAAAACATTCAGTACTTC.

The V and J genes are TRBV6-1 and TRBJ2-1, with a tentative D call TRBD1 (5 bases). There are 14 residues in the CDR3. Germline V lookup: CDR1 MNHNS, CDR2 SASEGT. The V end was cut by 3 bases, the J end by 3 bases, with 9 bases between. The CDR3 protein is CASSEQGYYNEQFF. The DNA of the CDR3 is TGTGCCAGCAGTGAGCAGGGTTACTACAATGAGCAGTTCTTC.

V and J are TRBV6-5 and TRBJ1-1; perhaps TRBD1 as D (5 bases). The CDR3 is made up of 15 amino acids. The germline CDR1 and CDR2 sequences are MNHEY and SVGAGI. With 6 bases removed from V and 0 bases from J, the gap between germline ends came to 14 bases. The CDR3 here is CASSLFGGMNTEAFF. In DNA form, the CDR3 reads TGTGCCAGCAGCCTTTTCGGGGGTATGAACACTGAAGCTTTCTTT.

This chain joins TRBV25-1 and TRBJ1-2; TRBD1 agrees at 7 bases. CDR3 length: 16 amino acids. V was clipped by 1 base and J by 3 bases; unmatched bases: 8. Germline V gives CDR1 MGHDK, CDR2 SYGVNS. The CDR3 loop is CASSESGTGVYYGYTF. CDR3 coding DNA: TGTGCCAGCAGTGAATCGGGCACAGGGGTTTACTATGGCTACACCTTC.